The 27 T cell receptor beta chains presented below share a single source sample, sequenced in a study of cytomegalovirus exposure and HLA in healthy donors. PCR involved 60 Vbeta and 13 Jbeta primers. Using immunoSEQ multiplex PCR, the repertoire was profiled, and TCRdb retains in-frame clones only, with some absent. The sample yields under 200,000 clones, approximately 67% seen once. Sequenced material: PBMCs. The receptor set was obtained from a woman between 18 and 29 years old in good health and CMV-seropositive.

This sequence joins TRBV5-6 and TRBJ1-2; 7 bases are shared with TRBD1. Trimming removed 4 bases from V and 8 bases from J; junction bases left unmatched: 8. The CDR3 spans 13 residues. Germline V CDR1 and CDR2: SGHDT, YYEEEE. The CDR3 nucleotides are TGTGCCAGCAGCCCGTACAGGGGCGGAGGCTACACCTTC. Its translation is CASSPYRGGGYTF.

The chain links TRBV6-5 to TRBJ1-2; 7 nucleotides align to TRBD1. The CDR3 is 12 amino acids. The germline gives CDR1 MNHEY, CDR2 SVGAGI. The V and J ends lost 2 bases and 12 bases, in that order; junction bases with no gene match: 6. The CDR3 reads CASSYEGQRNTF. The CDR3 coding sequence is TGTGCCAGCAGTTACGAGGGACAGAGAAACACCTTC.

The chain recombines TRBV5-6 with TRBJ2-5; D is unresolved. The CDR3 runs to 13 residues. The germline V gene encodes CDR1 SGHDT and CDR2 YYEEEE. Trimming cost V 1 base and J 3 bases, with 7 bases left between them. CDR3 nucleotide sequence: TGTGCCAGCAGCTTGAAGGCGGAAGAGACCCAGTACTTC. It codes for CASSLKAEETQYF.

The table lists this clone with a few counts. The rearrangement uses TRBV2 and TRBJ1-5, with D uncertain. CDR1 SNHLY and CDR2 FYNNEI come from the germline V gene. V was shortened by 7 bases and J by 0 bases, with 10 bases between the two germline ends. The CDR3 loop spans 14 amino acids. CDR3 DNA sequence: TGTGCCAGCACCAACAGAGATAGCAATCAGCCCCAGCATTTT. Protein sequence: CASTNRDSNQPQHF.

The chain is built from TRBV5-1 and TRBJ2-3; D possibly corresponds to TRBD1 (6 bases). The CDR3 has 14 residues. With 0 bases removed from V and 4 bases from J, the gap between germline ends came to 9 bases. Germline CDR1 and CDR2: SGHRS and YFSETQ. CDR3 nucleotide sequence: TGCGCCAGCAGCTTGGGGACAGCAGCAGATACGCAGTATTTT. It encodes CASSLGTAADTQYF.

The chain combines TRBV29-1 with TRBJ1-2, with D perhaps TRBD1 (5 bases). The CDR3 is 13 amino acids. The V end was cut by 6 bases, the J end by 7 bases, with 18 bases between. Germline V gives CDR1 SQVTM, CDR2 ANQGSEA. The CDR3 loop reads CSVGGALESGYTF. CDR3 in DNA: TGCAGCGTGGGGGGTGCATTGGAGTCTGGCTACACCTTC.

Of note for this clone: An end of the junction does not agree with germline; a read error may underlie this. This CDR3 is CASSQDWSRSVGF. DNA of the CDR3: TGCGCCAGCAGCCAAGATTGGTCCCGTTCGGTTGGCTTC. The chain links TRBV4-1 to TRBJ1-2; D remains unclear. The germline V gene has CDR1 MGHRA and CDR2 YSYEKL. The CDR3 has 13 amino acids.

Comments on this clone: Germline is not matched at one junction end, which may reflect a read error. The chain is built from TRBV7-7 and TRBJ1-1; 7 bases agree with TRBD1. Germline CDR1 SSHAT, CDR2 FNYEAQ (reference sequence). The CDR3 contains 17 residues. Here the CDR3 reads CASSPTGQPLMNTEAFF. The CDR3 bases are TGTGCTAGCAGCCCAACGGGACAGCCTTTAATGAACACTGAAGCTTTCTTT.

This chain joins TRBV4-3 and TRBJ2-7, with D possibly TRBD1 on 6 matching bases. The V and J ends lost 4 bases and 0 bases respectively, with 10 bases between them. The CDR3 runs to 14 residues. Germline lookup yields CDR1 LGHNA and CDR2 YSLEER. In DNA, the CDR3 is TGCGCCAGCAGCCTCAGACAGGACTCCTACGAGCAGTACTTC. Residues: CASSLRQDSYEQYF.

The chain links TRBV28 to TRBJ1-2, with D hard to call. The CDR3 is made up of 12 amino acids. The germline V gene has CDR1 MDHEN and CDR2 SYDVKM. The V gene lost 3 bases and the J gene lost 9 bases, with 11 bases spanning the gap. CDR3 protein: CASSLAARSYTF. The CDR3 nucleotides are TGTGCCAGCAGTTTGGCAGCGCGAAGCTACACCTTC.

The chain has TRBV19 and TRBJ2-1; the D gene is possibly TRBD2 (5 bases). V was pared by 6 bases and J by 9 bases, with 9 bases between. CDR3 length: 11 amino acids. Per the germline V gene, CDR1 is LNHDA and CDR2 is SQIVND (reference sequence). CDR3 loop: CASRTGSEQFF. DNA of the CDR3: TGTGCCAGTAGGACTGGGAGTGAGCAGTTCTTC.

This clone was observed a few times. The rearrangement uses TRBV7-9 and TRBJ1-5, with unresolved D. Germline V gives CDR1 SEHNR, CDR2 FQNEAQ (reference sequence). The CDR3 totals 14 residues. V lost 1 base to trimming and J lost 6 bases, with 10 bases between them. CDR3 coding DNA: TGTGCCAGCAGCTTAGGAGGTTTTCGTCAGCCCCAGCATTTT. Translating it yields CASSLGGFRQPQHF.

This chain uses TRBV29-1 with TRBJ2-3, with a possible D match to TRBD1 (6 bases). This CDR3 is 14 amino acids long. CDR1 is SQVTM and CDR2 is ANQGSEA in the germline V gene. Trimming removed 5 bases at V and 4 bases at J, with 16 bases between. This chain's CDR3 is CSVYRGGKADTQYF. The DNA of the CDR3 is TGCAGCGTTTACAGAGGGGGTAAGGCAGATACGCAGTATTTT.

This clone was found once. This rearrangement joins TRBV19 to TRBJ2-2; TRBD2 matches 9 bases. Germline CDR1 LNHDA, CDR2 SQIVND (reference sequence). The CDR3 has 17 residues. V lost 3 bases, J lost 1 base, and 6 bases stayed unmatched. The CDR3 DNA reads as TGTGCCAGTAGTATTTTCCCGACTAGCGGGAACACCGGGGAGCTGTTTTTT. Its protein product is CASSIFPTSGNTGELFF.

This clone was seen more than once but under ten times. This chain uses TRBV4-3 with TRBJ1-3; TRBD1 might be the D (5 bases). The germline V and J ends were trimmed by 0 bases and 0 bases, with 9 bases remaining between them. The CDR3 extends over 16 amino acids. Germline V gene sequence: CDR1 LGHNA, CDR2 YSLEER. CDR3 residues: CASSQDTGGSGNTIYF. In nucleotides, the CDR3 is TGCGCCAGCAGCCAAGATACGGGGGGCTCTGGAAACACCATATATTTT.

The rearrangement links TRBV11-3 to TRBJ2-5; the match to TRBD1 covers 10 bases. The V and J ends lost 4 bases and 5 bases, in that order; junction bases with no gene match: 4. Looked up from germline, CDR1 is SGHNT and CDR2 is YENEEA. This CDR3 is 14 amino acids long. CDR3: CASSSGQGRETQYF. Written as DNA, the CDR3 is TGTGCCAGCAGCTCGGGACAGGGGCGGGAGACCCAGTACTTC.

This clone showed up just a few times. The V and J genes are TRBV27 and TRBJ2-5, with D possibly TRBD2 on 6 matching bases. The germline V gene encodes CDR1 MNHEY and CDR2 SMNVEV (reference sequence). V was cut by 8 bases and J by 4 bases, with 11 bases left in between. The CDR3 has 12 amino acids. CDR3 sequence: CASPGTRETQYF. The CDR3, as DNA: TGTGCCAGCCCCGGGACTCGAGAGACCCAGTACTTC.

In this sample, this clone turned up once. The chain uses TRBV15 and TRBJ1-5; D uncertain. CDR3 length: 16 amino acids. CDR1 LNHNV and CDR2 YYDKDF come from the germline V gene (reference sequence). V was clipped by 4 bases and J by 0 bases, with 13 bases between them. This chain's CDR3 is CATSKNPSDSNQPQHF. Written as DNA, the CDR3 is TGTGCCACCAGCAAAAACCCCAGCGATAGCAATCAGCCCCAGCATTTT.

The gene calls are TRBV5-4 and TRBJ2-7, with D perhaps matching TRBD1 (7 bases). Looked up from germline, CDR1 is SGHNT and CDR2 is YYREEE (reference sequence). V lost 4 bases and J lost 2, with 19 bases in between. The CDR3 is 16 amino acids. CDR3 amino acids: CASSPPGGKTTYEQYF. As DNA, the CDR3 is TGTGCCAGCAGCCCCCCAGGGGGGAAGACAACCTACGAGCAGTACTTC.

The V call is TRBV6-1, the J call TRBJ2-7, with 10 bases matching TRBD2. The CDR3 consists of 19 residues. Looked up from germline, CDR1 is MNHNS and CDR2 is SASEGT. Losses at the gene ends were 0 bases for V and 1 base for J; bases not matched to a gene: 12. The CDR3 DNA reads TGTGCCAGCAGTGAAGCGCGGGACCTAGCGGGAGACTGGTCCTACGAGCAGTACTTC. Translating it yields CASSEARDLAGDWSYEQYF.

The chain is built from TRBV7-2 and TRBJ2-1; 11 nucleotides align to TRBD2. This CDR3 region has 16 residues. The germline V gene has CDR1 SGHTA and CDR2 FQGNSA. Germline trimming cut 10 bases from V and 2 bases from J; bases unmatched to any gene: 10. The CDR3 DNA reads as TGTGCCACTTGGGGTCTAGCGGGGGGCCCCTACAATGAGCAGTTCTTC. Residues: CATWGLAGGPYNEQFF.

This clone turned up a few times. The chain has TRBV5-1 and TRBJ1-4, with TRBD1 matching over 9 bases. This CDR3 has 15 amino acids. The germline gives CDR1 SGHRS, CDR2 YFSETQ. V was clipped by 4 bases and J by 8 bases; unmatched bases: 9. The CDR3 nucleotides are TGCGCCAGCAGCCGAACAGGGGGCGCCGAGGAAAAACTGTTTTTT. This translates into CASSRTGGAEEKLFF.

This clone was detected only once. The chain couples TRBV27 to TRBJ2-2, with 8 bases fitting TRBD1. The end of the DNA fits TRBJ1-3 better, so the J call may be wrong. From germline, CDR1 is MNHEY and CDR2 SMNVEV (reference sequence). CDR3 length: 15 amino acids. DNA of the CDR3: TGTGCCAGCAAAATAGGGACAGGAACTGGAAACACCATATATTTT. It encodes CASKIGTGTGNTIYF.

The rearrangement joins TRBV6-5 to TRBJ1-1; D is unclear. The V gene's germline CDR1 is MNHEY and CDR2 SVGAGI. This CDR3 contains 13 residues. Trimming took off 5 bases at V and 3 bases at J, with 10 bases between the two ends. The CDR3 bases are TGTGCCAGCAGTGCCAGATATGACACTGAAGCTTTCTTT. The encoded protein is CASSARYDTEAFF.

In its sample, this clone was seen a few times. This rearrangement joins TRBV30 to TRBJ2-7; a possible D gene is TRBD1 (5 bases). The CDR3 has 13 residues. Between the trimmed V and J ends, which lost 5 bases and 2 bases, there was a span of 13 bases. The germline V gene encodes CDR1 GTSNPN and CDR2 SVGIG (reference sequence). The CDR3 coding sequence is TGTGCCTGGGAGAAGCTAGGGGCCTACGAGCAGTACTTC. Translation gives CAWEKLGAYEQYF.

The rearrangement links TRBV19 to TRBJ1-5; D is perhaps TRBD1 (6 bases). Germline loops: CDR1 LNHDA, CDR2 SQIVND (reference sequence). The germline V and J ends were trimmed by 11 bases and 4 bases, with 12 bases remaining between them. This CDR3 comprises 12 residues. CDR3 sequence (DNA): TGTGCCGGGGGAGGGGGAAATCAGCCCCAGCATTTT. Residues: CAGGGGNQPQHF.

V and J are TRBV7-2 and TRBJ1-2; possible D gene TRBD1, 6 bases. Between the trimmed V and J ends, which lost 6 bases and 3 bases, there was a span of 17 bases. CDR3 length: 15 amino acids. Per germline, CDR1 SGHTA and CDR2 FQGNSA. The chain's CDR3 is CASSVTGFRHYGYTF. CDR3 bases: TGTGCCAGCAGTGTTACAGGGTTCCGCCACTATGGCTACACCTTC.